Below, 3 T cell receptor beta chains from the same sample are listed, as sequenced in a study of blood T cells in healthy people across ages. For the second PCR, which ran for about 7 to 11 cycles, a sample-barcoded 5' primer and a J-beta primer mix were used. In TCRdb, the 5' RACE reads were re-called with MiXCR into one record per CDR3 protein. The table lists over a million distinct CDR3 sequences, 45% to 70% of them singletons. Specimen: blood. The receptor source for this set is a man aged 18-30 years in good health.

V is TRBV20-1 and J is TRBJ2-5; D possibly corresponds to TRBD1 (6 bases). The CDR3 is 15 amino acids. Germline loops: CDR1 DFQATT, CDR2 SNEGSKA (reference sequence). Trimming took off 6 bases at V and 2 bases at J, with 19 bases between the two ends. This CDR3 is CSARQGLTSQETQYF. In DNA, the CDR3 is TGCAGTGCAAGGCAGGGGCTAACATCACAAGAGACCCAGTACTTC.

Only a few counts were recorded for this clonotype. CDR3 sequence reads: CSARDLQDSPPRLFF. The CDR3 nucleotides are TGCAGTGCTAGAGATTTGCAGGACAGCCCCCCCAGACTGTTTTTT. The V call is TRBV20-1, the J call TRBJ1-4, with D possibly matching TRBD1 (6 bases). This CDR3 spans 15 amino acids. CDR1 is DFQATT and CDR2 is SNEGSKA in the germline V gene (reference sequence). The V and J ends lost 0 bases and 13 bases respectively, with 21 bases between them.

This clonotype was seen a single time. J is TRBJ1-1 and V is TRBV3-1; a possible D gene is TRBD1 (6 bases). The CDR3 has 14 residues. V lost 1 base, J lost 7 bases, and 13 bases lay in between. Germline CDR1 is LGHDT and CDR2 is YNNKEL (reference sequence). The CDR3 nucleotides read TGTGCCAGCAGCCAAGGTACCGGACAGCTTGAAGCTTTCTTT. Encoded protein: CASSQGTGQLEAFF.